These T cell receptor beta chains were read from a single sample in a study of radiotherapy plus CTLA-4 blockade in lung cancer. Using immunoSEQ multiplex PCR, the repertoire was profiled, and TCRdb retains in-frame clones only, with some absent. The data hold fewer than 75,000 clones, with about nine tenths observed a single time. The starting material was peripheral blood, obtained from a patient treated with radiotherapy plus ipilimumab. These receptors came from a human donor with non-small cell lung cancer that progressed on radiotherapy plus ipilimumab. CDR3s include the opening cysteine and the closing phenylalanine or tryptophan.

J gene: TRBJ2-3; V gene: TRBV25-1; CDR3 length: 11; CDR3 protein: CASKGSDTQYF
J gene: TRBJ2-2; V gene: TRBV6-1; CDR3 length: 15; CDR3 protein: CASSERAGYTGELFF
J gene: TRBJ1-2; V gene: TRBV30; CDR3 length: 15; CDR3 protein: CAWSVPGGTNYGYTF
J gene: TRBJ2-1; V gene: TRBV6-5; CDR3 length: 14; CDR3 protein: CASRLPSSYNEQFF
J gene: TRBJ2-5; V gene: TRBV13; CDR3 length: 17; CDR3 protein: CASSSRTSGRVAETQYF
J gene: TRBJ2-4; V gene: TRBV18; CDR3 length: 14; CDR3 protein: CASSPPPDGSIQYF
J gene: TRBJ2-1; V gene: TRBV10-3; CDR3 length: 15; CDR3 protein: CAIREGISTYNEQFF
J gene: TRBJ2-5; V gene: TRBV30; CDR3 length: 12; CDR3 protein: CAWNGGQETQYF
J gene: TRBJ2-5; V gene: TRBV2; CDR3 length: 16; CDR3 protein: CASSPRVGRSVETQYF
J gene: TRBJ1-4; V gene: TRBV2; CDR3 length: 14; CDR3 protein: CASSEDLLNEKLFF
J gene: TRBJ2-2; V gene: TRBV7-9; CDR3 length: 12; CDR3 protein: CASTRLAGELFF
J gene: TRBJ1-2; V gene: TRBV9; CDR3 length: 12; CDR3 protein: CASSVPSYGYTF
J gene: TRBJ1-2; V gene: TRBV2; CDR3 length: 14; CDR3 protein: CASSVDRGNYGYTF
J gene: TRBJ2-7; V gene: TRBV15; CDR3 length: 16; CDR3 protein: CATSRDLETTSYEQYF
J gene: TRBJ1-3; V gene: TRBV7-6; CDR3 length: 16; CDR3 protein: CASSLGTRDAGNTIYF
J gene: TRBJ2-4; V gene: TRBV19; CDR3 length: 14; CDR3 protein: CATKRDLAKNIQYF
J gene: TRBJ2-2; V gene: TRBV6-1; CDR3 length: 15; CDR3 protein: CASSPAAAYTGELFF
J gene: TRBJ2-1; V gene: TRBV2; CDR3 length: 14; CDR3 protein: CASRDGTRFDEQFF
J gene: TRBJ2-1; V gene: TRBV7-3; CDR3 length: 14; CDR3 protein: CASSPDAGRPPGFF
J gene: TRBJ2-2; V gene: TRBV29-1; CDR3 length: 13; CDR3 protein: CSVKIGGTGELFF
J gene: TRBJ1-1; V gene: TRBV4-1; CDR3 length: 15; CDR3 protein: CASSQAGALNTEAFF
J gene: TRBJ1-5; V gene: TRBV21-1; CDR3 length: 17; CDR3 protein: CASSKDRARGINQPQHF
J gene: TRBJ1-1; V gene: TRBV6-4; CDR3 length: 13; CDR3 protein: CASSRTGTTEAFF
J gene: TRBJ1-1; V gene: TRBV30; CDR3 length: 12; CDR3 protein: CAWGGSTTEAFF
J gene: TRBJ2-7; V gene: TRBV11-2; CDR3 length: 16; CDR3 protein: CASSLERVAGVYEQYF
J gene: TRBJ1-1; V gene: TRBV29-1; CDR3 length: 12; CDR3 protein: CSATKLNTEAFF
J gene: TRBJ1-5; V gene: TRBV19; CDR3 length: 14; CDR3 protein: CASSKTGSNQPQHF